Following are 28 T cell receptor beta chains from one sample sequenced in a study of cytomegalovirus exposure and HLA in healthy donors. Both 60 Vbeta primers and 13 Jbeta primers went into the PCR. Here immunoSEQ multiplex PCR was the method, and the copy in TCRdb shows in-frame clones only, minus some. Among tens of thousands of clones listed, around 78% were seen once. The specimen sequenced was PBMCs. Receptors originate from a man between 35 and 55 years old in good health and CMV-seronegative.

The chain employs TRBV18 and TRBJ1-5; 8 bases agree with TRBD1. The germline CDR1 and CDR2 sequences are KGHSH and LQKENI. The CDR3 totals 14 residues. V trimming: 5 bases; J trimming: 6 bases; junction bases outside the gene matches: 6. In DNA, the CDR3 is TGTGCCAGCTCAGCCGACAGGGGCGCTCAGCCCCAGCATTTT. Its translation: CASSADRGAQPQHF.

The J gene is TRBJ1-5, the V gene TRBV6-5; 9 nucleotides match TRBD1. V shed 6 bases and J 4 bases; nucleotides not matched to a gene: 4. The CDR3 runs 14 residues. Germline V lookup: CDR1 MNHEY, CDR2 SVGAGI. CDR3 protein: CASRQTGGNQPQHF. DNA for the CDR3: TGTGCCAGCAGGCAGACAGGGGGTAATCAGCCCCAGCATTTT.

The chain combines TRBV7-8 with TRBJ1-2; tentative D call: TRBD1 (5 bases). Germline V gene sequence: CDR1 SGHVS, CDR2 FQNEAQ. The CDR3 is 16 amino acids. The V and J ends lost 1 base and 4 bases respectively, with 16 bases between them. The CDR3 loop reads CASSLGLNRGGYGYTF. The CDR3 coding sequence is TGTGCCAGCAGCTTAGGGCTAAATAGGGGAGGCTATGGCTACACCTTC.

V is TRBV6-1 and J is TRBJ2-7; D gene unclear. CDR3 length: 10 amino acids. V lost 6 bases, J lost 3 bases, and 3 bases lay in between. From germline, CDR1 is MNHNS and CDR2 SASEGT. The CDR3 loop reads CASSNYEQYF. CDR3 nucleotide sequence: TGTGCCAGCAGCAACTACGAGCAGTACTTC.

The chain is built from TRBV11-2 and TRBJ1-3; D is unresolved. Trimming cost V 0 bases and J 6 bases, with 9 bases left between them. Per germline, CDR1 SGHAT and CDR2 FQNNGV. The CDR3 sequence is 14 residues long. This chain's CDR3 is CASSLESGLNTIYF. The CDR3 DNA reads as TGTGCCAGCAGCTTAGAATCCGGGTTAAACACCATATATTTT.

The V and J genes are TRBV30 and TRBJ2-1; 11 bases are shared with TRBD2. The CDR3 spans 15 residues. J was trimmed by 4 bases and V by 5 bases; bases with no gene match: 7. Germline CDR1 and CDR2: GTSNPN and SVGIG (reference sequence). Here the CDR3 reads CAWGLSGRGYNEQFF. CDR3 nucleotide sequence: TGTGCCTGGGGACTTAGCGGGAGGGGTTACAATGAGCAGTTCTTC.

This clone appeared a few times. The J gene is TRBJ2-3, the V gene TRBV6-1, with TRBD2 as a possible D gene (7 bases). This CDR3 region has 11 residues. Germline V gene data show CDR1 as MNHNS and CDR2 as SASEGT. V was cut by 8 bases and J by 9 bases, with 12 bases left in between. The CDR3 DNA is TGTGCCAGCGGAGGGGGGGGCACGCAGTATTTT. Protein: CASGGGGTQYF.

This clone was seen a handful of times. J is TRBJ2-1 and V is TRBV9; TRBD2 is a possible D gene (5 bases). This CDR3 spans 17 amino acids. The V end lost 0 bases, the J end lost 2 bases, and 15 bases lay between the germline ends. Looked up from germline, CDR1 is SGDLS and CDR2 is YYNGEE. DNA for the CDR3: TGTGCCAGCAGCGTAGCTTTGGCACGGGATGCCTACAATGAGCAGTTCTTC. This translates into CASSVALARDAYNEQFF.

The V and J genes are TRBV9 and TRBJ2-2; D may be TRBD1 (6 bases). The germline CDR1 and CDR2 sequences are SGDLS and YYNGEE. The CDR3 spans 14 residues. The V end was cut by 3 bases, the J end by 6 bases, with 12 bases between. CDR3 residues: CASSGVSGAGELFF. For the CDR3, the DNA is TGTGCCAGCAGCGGGGTCTCAGGGGCCGGGGAGCTGTTTTTT.

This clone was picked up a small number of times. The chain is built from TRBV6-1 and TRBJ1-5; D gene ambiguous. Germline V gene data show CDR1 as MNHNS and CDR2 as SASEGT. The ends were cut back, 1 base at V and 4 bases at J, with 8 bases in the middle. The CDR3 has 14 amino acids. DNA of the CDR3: TGTGCCAGCAGTGAAGGGGGAGGGAATCAGCCCCAGCATTTT. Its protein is CASSEGGGNQPQHF.

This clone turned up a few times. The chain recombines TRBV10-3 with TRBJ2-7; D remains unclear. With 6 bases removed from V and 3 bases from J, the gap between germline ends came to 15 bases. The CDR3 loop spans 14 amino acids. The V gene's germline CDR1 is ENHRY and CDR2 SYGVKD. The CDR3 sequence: CAISRSGPSYEQYF. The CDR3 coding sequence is TGTGCCATCAGCCGCAGTGGGCCCAGCTACGAGCAGTACTTC.

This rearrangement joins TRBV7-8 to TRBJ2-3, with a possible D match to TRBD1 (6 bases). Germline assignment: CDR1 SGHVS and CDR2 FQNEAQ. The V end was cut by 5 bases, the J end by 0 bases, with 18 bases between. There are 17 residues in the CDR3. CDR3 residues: CASSPGHLTSSTDTQYF. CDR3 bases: TGTGCCAGCAGCCCGGGACATCTGACATCTAGCACAGATACGCAGTATTTT.

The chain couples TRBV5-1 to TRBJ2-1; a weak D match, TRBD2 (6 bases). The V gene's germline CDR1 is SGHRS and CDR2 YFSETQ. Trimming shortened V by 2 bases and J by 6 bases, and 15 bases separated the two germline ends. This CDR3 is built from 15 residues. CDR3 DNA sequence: TGCGCCAGCAGCTTAACTAGCAATAGGGCCAATGAGCAGTTCTTC. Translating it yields CASSLTSNRANEQFF.

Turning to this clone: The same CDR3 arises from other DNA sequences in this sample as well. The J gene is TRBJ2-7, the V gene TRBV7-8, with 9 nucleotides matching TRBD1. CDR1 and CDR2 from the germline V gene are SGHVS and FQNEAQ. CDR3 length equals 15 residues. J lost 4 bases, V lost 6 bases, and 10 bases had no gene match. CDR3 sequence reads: CASSLGQGPSYEQYF. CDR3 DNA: TGTGCCAGCAGTCTCGGACAGGGGCCCTCTTACGAGCAGTACTTC.

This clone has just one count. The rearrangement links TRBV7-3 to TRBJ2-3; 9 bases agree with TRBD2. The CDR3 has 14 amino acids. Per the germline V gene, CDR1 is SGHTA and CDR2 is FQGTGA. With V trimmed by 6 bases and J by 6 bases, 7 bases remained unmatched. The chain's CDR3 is CASSSSGTVDTQYF. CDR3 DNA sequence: TGTGCCAGCAGTTCTAGCGGGACGGTCGATACGCAGTATTTT.

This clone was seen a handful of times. The CDR3 DNA sequence: TGTGCCAGCAGTTACGTTCCGGGAGAGCAGTTCTTC. It is translated as CASSYVPGEQFF. The chain employs TRBV6-5 and TRBJ2-1, with D maybe TRBD2 (5 bases). CDR1 and CDR2 (germline): MNHEY, SVGAGI. The germline V and J ends were trimmed by 2 bases and 10 bases, with 9 bases remaining between them. The CDR3 runs 12 residues.

CDR3 sequence (DNA): TGTGCCACCAGCAGGCGATTTAACTCCTACGAGCAGTACTTC. Protein: CATSRRFNSYEQYF. The rearrangement joins TRBV15 to TRBJ2-7, with D unclear. Between the trimmed V and J ends, which lost 3 bases and 0 bases, there was a span of 9 bases. Germline V CDR1 and CDR2: LNHNV, YYDKDF (reference sequence). This CDR3 region has 14 residues.

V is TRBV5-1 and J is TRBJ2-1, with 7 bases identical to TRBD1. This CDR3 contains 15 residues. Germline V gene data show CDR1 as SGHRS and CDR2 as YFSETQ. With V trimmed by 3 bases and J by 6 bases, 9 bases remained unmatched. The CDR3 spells CASSSEPYRGNEQFF. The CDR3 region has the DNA TGCGCCAGCAGCTCGGAACCGTACAGGGGCAATGAGCAGTTCTTC.

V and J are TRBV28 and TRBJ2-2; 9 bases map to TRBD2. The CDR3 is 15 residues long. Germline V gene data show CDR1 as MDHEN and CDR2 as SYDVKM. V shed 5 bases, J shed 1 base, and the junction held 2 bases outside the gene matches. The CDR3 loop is CASSLAGRNTGELFF. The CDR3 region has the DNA TGTGCCAGCAGTCTAGCGGGGAGGAACACCGGGGAGCTGTTTTTT.

The chain's CDR3 is CASSRKGSTSGELYEQYF. The CDR3, as DNA: TGTGCCAGCAGTCGTAAGGGAAGCACTAGCGGCGAGCTCTACGAGCAGTACTTC. The chain couples TRBV27 to TRBJ2-7; 8 nucleotides line up with TRBD2. Germline V CDR1 and CDR2: MNHEY, SMNVEV (reference sequence). The junction had 18 bases not matched to a gene; V was cut back by 5 bases and J by 3 bases. The CDR3 totals 18 residues.

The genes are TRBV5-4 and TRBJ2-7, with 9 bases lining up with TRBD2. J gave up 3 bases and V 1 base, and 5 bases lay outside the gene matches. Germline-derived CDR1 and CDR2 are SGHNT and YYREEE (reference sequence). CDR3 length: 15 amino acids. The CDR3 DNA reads TGTGCCAGCAGCTTGCCCGGGACTAGCCACTACGAGCAGTACTTC. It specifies CASSLPGTSHYEQYF. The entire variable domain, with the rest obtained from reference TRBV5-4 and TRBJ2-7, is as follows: ETGVTQSPTHLIKTRGQQVTLRCSSQSGHNTVSWYQQALGQGPQFIFQYYREEENGRGNFPPRFSGLQFPNYSSELNVNALELDDSALYLCASSLPGTSHYEQYFGPGTRLTVT.

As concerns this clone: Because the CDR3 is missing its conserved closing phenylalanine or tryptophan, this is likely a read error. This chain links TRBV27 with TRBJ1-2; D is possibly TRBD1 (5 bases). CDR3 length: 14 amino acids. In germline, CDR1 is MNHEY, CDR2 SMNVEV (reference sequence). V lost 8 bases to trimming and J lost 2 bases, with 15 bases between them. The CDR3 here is CASGLRGLNYGYTL. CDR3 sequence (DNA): TGTGCCAGCGGGTTAAGGGGACTCAACTATGGCTACACCCTC.

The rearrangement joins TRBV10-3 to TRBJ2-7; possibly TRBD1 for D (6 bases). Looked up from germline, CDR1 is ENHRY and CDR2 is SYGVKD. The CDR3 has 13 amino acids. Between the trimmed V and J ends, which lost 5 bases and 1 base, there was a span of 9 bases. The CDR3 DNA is TGTGCCATCAGTCGACAGGAGTCCTACGAGCAGTACTTC. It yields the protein CAISRQESYEQYF.

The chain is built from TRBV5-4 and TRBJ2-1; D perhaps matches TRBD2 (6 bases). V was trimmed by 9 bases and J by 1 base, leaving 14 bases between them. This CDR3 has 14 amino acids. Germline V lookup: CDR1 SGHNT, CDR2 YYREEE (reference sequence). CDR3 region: CAISGPFSYNEQFF. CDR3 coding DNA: TGTGCCATAAGCGGGCCTTTTTCCTACAATGAGCAGTTCTTC. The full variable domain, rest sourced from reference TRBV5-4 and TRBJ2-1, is ETGVTQSPTHLIKTRGQQVTLRCSSQSGHNTVSWYQQALGQGPQFIFQYYREEENGRGNFPPRFSGLQFPNYSSELNVNALELDDSALYLCAISGPFSYNEQFFGPGTRLTVL.

CDR3 DNA sequence: TGTGCCAGCAGTTCGGGACAGGGGTTTACCAATCAGCCCCAGCATTTT. Translated, it gives CASSSGQGFTNQPQHF. The chain couples TRBV28 to TRBJ1-5; the match to TRBD1 covers 10 bases. This CDR3 spans 16 amino acids. Germline assignment: CDR1 MDHEN and CDR2 SYDVKM. V shed 4 bases, J shed 3 bases, and the junction held 6 bases outside the gene matches.

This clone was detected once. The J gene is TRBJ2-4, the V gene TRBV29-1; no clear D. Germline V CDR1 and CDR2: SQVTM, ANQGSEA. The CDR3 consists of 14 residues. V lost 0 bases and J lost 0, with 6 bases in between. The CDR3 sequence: CSVEDSLAKNIQYF. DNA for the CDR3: TGCAGCGTTGAAGATTCCCTAGCCAAAAACATTCAGTACTTC.

The CDR3 sequence is CASSITVDTQYF. For the CDR3, the DNA is TGTGCCAGTAGTATAACGGTGGATACGCAGTATTTT. The gene calls are TRBV19 and TRBJ2-3; D remains ambiguous. The CDR3 has 12 residues. V shed 2 bases and J shed 6 bases, with 6 bases lying between them. Germline V CDR1 and CDR2: LNHDA, SQIVND (reference sequence).

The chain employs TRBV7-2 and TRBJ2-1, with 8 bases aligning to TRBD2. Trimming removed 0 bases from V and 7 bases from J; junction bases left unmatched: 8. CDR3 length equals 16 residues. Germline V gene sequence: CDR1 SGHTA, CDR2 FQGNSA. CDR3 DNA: TGTGCCAGCAGCTTAGCTGCTGGACTAGCCGCTAATGAGCAGTTCTTC. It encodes CASSLAAGLAANEQFF.